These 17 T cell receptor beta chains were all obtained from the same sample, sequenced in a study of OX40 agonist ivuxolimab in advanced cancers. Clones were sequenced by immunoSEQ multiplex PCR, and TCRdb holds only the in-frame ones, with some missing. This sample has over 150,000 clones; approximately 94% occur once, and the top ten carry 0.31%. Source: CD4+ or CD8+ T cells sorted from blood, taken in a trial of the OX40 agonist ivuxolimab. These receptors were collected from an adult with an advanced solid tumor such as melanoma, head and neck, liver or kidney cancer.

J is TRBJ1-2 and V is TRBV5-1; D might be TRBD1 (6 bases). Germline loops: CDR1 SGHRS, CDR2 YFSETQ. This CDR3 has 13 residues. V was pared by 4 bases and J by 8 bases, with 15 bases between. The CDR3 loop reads CASSPEGTIGYTF. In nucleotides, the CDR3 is TGCGCCAGCAGCCCCGAGGGGACAATCGGCTACACCTTC.

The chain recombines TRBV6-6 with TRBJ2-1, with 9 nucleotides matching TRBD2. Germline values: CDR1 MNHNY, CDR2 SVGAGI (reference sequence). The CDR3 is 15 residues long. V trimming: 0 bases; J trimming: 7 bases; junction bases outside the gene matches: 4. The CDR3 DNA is TGTGCCAGCAGTTACTCAAGCGGGAGGAAGAATGAGCAGTTCTTC. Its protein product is CASSYSSGRKNEQFF.

CDR3 nucleotide sequence: TGTGCCAGTAGTATCGCCGGGACTAGCGGACGGTACGAGCAGTACTTC. Residues: CASSIAGTSGRYEQYF. V is TRBV19 and J is TRBJ2-7, with 11 bases fitting TRBD2. The CDR3 contains 16 residues. The V gene end was trimmed by 3 bases and the J gene end by 4 bases; junction bases not matched to a gene: 8. The germline gives CDR1 LNHDA, CDR2 SQIVND (reference sequence).

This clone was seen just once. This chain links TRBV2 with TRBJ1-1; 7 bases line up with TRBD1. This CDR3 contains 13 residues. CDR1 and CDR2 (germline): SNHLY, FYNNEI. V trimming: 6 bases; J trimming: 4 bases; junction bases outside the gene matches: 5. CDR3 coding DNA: TGTGCCAGCAGGCCCAGGGGGAGCACTGAAGCTTTCTTT. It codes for CASRPRGSTEAFF.

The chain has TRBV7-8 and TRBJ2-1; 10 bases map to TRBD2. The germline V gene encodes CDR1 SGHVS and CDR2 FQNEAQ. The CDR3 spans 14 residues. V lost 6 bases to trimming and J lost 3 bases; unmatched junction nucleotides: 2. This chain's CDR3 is CASRERGGYNEQFF. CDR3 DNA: TGTGCCAGCAGGGAGCGGGGGGGCTACAATGAGCAGTTCTTC. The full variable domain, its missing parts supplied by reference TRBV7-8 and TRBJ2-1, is GAGVSQSPRYKVAKRGQDVALRCDPISGHVSLFWYQQALGQGPEFLTYFQNEAQLDKSGLPSDRFFAERPEGSVSTLKIQRTQQEDSAVYLCASRERGGYNEQFFGPGTRLTVL.

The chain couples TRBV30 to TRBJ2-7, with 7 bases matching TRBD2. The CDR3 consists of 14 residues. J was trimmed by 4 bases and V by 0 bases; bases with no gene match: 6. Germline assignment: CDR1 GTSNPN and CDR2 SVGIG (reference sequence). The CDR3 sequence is CAWSVGGSLYEQYF. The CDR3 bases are TGTGCCTGGAGTGTGGGCGGGAGTCTGTACGAGCAGTACTTC. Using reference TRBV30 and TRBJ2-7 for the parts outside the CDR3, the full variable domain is SQTIHQWPATLVQPVGSPLSLECTVEGTSNPNLYWYRQAAGRGLQLLFYSVGIGQISSEVPQNLSASRPQDRQFILSSKKLLLSDSGFYLCAWSVGGSLYEQYFGPGTRLTVT.

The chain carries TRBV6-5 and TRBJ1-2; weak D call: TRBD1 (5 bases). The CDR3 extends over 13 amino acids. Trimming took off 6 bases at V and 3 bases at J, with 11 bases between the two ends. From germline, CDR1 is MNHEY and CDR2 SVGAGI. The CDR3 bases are TGTGCCAGCAGCCGACAGTTCGACTATGGCTACACCTTC. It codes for CASSRQFDYGYTF.

CDR3 nucleotide sequence: TGCGCCAGCAGCTTGGACAGGGGGGAATACGAGCAGTACTTC. Amino acid sequence: CASSLDRGEYEQYF. V usage is TRBV5-1 and J usage is TRBJ2-7; 8 bases align to TRBD1. V lost 0 bases, J lost 4 bases, and 3 bases stayed unmatched. The CDR3 is 14 residues long. CDR1 SGHRS and CDR2 YFSETQ come from the germline V gene.

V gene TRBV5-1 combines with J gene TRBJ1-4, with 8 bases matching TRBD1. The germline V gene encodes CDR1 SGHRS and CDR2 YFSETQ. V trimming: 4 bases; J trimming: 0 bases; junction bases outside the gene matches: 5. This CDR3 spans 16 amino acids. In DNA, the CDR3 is TGCGCCAGCAGCCGGACAGGGTCTTCAACTAATGAAAAACTGTTTTTT. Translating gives CASSRTGSSTNEKLFF.

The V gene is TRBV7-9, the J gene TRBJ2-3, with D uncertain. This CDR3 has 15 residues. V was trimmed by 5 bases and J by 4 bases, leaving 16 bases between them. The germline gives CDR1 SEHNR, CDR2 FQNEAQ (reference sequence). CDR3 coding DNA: TGTGCCAGCAGCCCCTCCGGCACCTTCCCAGATACGCAGTATTTT. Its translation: CASSPSGTFPDTQYF.

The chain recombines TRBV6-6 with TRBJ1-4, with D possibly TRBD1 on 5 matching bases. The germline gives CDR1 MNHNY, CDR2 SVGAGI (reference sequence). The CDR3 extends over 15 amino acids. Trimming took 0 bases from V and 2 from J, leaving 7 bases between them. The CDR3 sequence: CASSYSTGTNEKLFF. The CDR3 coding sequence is TGTGCCAGCAGTTACTCAACAGGCACTAATGAAAAACTGTTTTTT.

CDR3 residues: CASSSRSGVYEQYF. CDR3 sequence (DNA): TGTGCCAGCAGCTCTCGATCGGGAGTCTACGAGCAGTACTTC. This chain joins TRBV7-2 and TRBJ2-7, with D possibly being TRBD2 (6 bases). Trimming pared 4 bases from V and 3 bases from J, leaving 13 bases between. Germline-derived CDR1 and CDR2 are SGHTA and FQGNSA. The CDR3 spans 14 residues.

As DNA, the CDR3 is TGTGCCTGGAGTGCAGGGGAGGGCACTGAAGCTTTCTTT. Translated: CAWSAGEGTEAFF. The chain combines TRBV30 with TRBJ1-1, with D perhaps TRBD1 (6 bases). Germline CDR1 is GTSNPN and CDR2 is SVGIG (reference sequence). Trimming stripped 1 base from V and 4 bases from J, with 10 bases between. The CDR3 spans 13 residues.

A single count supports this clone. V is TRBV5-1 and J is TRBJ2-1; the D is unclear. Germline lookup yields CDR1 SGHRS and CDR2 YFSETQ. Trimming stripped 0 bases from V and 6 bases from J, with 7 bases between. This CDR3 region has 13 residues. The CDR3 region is CASSLGPVNEQFF. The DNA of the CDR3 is TGCGCCAGCAGCTTGGGCCCCGTCAATGAGCAGTTCTTC.

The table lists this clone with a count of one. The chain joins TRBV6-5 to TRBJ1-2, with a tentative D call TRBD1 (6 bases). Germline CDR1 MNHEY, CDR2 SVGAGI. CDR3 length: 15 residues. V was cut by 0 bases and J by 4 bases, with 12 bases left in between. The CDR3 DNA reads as TGTGCCAGCAGTTACTCGACCAGGGGATCCTATGGCTACACCTTC. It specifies CASSYSTRGSYGYTF.

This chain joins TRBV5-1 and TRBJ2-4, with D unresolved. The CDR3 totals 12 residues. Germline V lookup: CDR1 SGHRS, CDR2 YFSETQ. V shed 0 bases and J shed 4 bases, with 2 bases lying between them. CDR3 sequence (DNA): TGCGCCAGCAGCTTGGAAAAAAACATTCAGTACTTC. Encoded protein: CASSLEKNIQYF.

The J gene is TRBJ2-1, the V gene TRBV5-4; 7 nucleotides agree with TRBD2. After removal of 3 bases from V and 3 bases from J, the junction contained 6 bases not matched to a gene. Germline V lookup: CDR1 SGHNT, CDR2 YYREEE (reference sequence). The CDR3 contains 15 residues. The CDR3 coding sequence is TGTGCCAGCAGCTCTAGACTAGCTGACTACAATGAGCAGTTCTTC. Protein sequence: CASSSRLADYNEQFF. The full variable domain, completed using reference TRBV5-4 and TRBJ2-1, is ETGVTQSPTHLIKTRGQQVTLRCSSQSGHNTVSWYQQALGQGPQFIFQYYREEENGRGNFPPRFSGLQFPNYSSELNVNALELDDSALYLCASSSRLADYNEQFFGPGTRLTVL.